This T cell receptor (beta chain) was observed in a study of OX40 agonist ivuxolimab in advanced cancers. Study-level information: Dose-escalation patients suffered from hepatocellular carcinoma, melanoma, renal cell or head and neck cancer. Broader study findings: Expanded clones tended on average to be more numerous among CD8+ T cells than CD4+. At 0.1 to 3.0 mg/kg and by week 6, clonal expansion occurred in CD4+ and CD8+ blood T cells. The antigen specificity of the peripheral T cells (those that were expanded) was not determined.

With regard to this clone: What it binds is not known.

Produced via immunoSEQ multiplex PCR; TCRdb's table is partial and in-frame only. The table has around 30,000 clones, about nine tenths seen once. The TCR originated in an adult with an advanced solid tumor such as melanoma, head and neck, liver or kidney cancer. Sequencing was performed on CD4+ or CD8+ T cells sorted from blood, taken in a trial of the OX40 agonist ivuxolimab.

This CDR3 reads CASSTGTGEDYGYTF. The CDR3 nucleotides read TGTGCCAGCAGCACAGGGACAGGGGAAGACTATGGCTACACCTTC. This chain connects TRBV11-1 to TRBJ1-2; 10 nucleotides match TRBD1. Germline V lookup: CDR1 SGHAT, CDR2 FQDESV (reference sequence). This CDR3 contains 15 residues. J gave up 3 bases and V 5 bases, and 6 bases lay outside the gene matches.